This T cell receptor (beta chain) was captured by sequencing in a study of shared clonotypes between healthy human individuals. This CDR3 comprises 15 residues. The V gene's germline CDR1 is SGHNT and CDR2 YYREEE (reference sequence). V trimming: 4 bases; J trimming: 2 bases; junction bases outside the gene matches: 8. Assay used: immunoSEQ multiplex PCR; TCRdb lists only in-frame clones, some missing. The top ten hold over 1% of the sample, which has over 1.4 million clones, around 95% seen once. Sequencing was performed on naive CD4+ T cells sorted from blood. Subset described: CD45RA+ positively selected. This rearrangement joins TRBV5-4 to TRBJ1-2; 7 nucleotides match TRBD1. This clonotype was obtained from a man aged 25 to 40 in good health. This chain's CDR3 is CASSAGQERNYGYTF. In nucleotides, the CDR3 is TGTGCCAGCAGCGCCGGACAGGAGAGAAACTATGGCTACACCTTC.